The T cell receptor (beta chain) under discussion was sequenced for a study of blood T cell repertoires in COVID-19. Whole-study context: Some COVID-19 samples were acute and others convalescent; all came from the United States, Italy and Spain. PBMCs, B-cell-depleted T cells, or T cells were the source of the cDNA or gDNA that made up the material.

As originally analysed: Estimation of nucleated cell counts relied on the amplification of reference gene primers. TCRdb's copy holds only in-frame clones and misses some; the assay was immunoSEQ multiplex PCR. Clone size and V and J calls were adopted from that table, with D and trimming inferred from the DNA. The sample includes over 250,000 clones, roughly 88% of them seen just once. V was cut by 6 bases and J by 8 bases, with 22 bases left in between. The CDR3 has 14 amino acids. Germline V CDR1 and CDR2: SQVTM, ANQGSEA. V is TRBV29-1 and J is TRBJ1-1; tentatively, D is TRBD1 (5 bases). The sample taken for sequencing was peripheral blood. This TCR derives from a woman between 65 and 79 years old with acute or convalescent COVID-19. CDR3: CSVPNAGQVGEAFF. CDR3 coding DNA: TGCAGCGTCCCAAACGCAGGGCAAGTGGGCGAAGCTTTCTTT.